This T cell receptor (beta chain) comes out of a study of CD8+CD57+ T cells in acquired aplastic anemia. For the study at large: CD4+ and CD8+ cells, once sorted, gave DNA averaging around 3.4 ug. Whole-study results and caveats: Patients and controls had in common 25 to 30 CD8+ CDR3 sequences. Statistical testing detected no significant gap in CD8+ Simpson's diversity between patients and controls.

The sequenced patients had an expansion of CD8+CD57+ cells seen by flow cytometry. The cohort consisted entirely of patients having severe acquired aplastic anemia. Investigators profiled TCR beta VDJ and CDR3 from genomic DNA template. TCRdb recomputed calls from the reads with MiXCR, one row per CDR3 protein. The repertoire holds about 58,000 distinct CDR3 sequences, with approximately 54% as singletons. Concerning this clonotype: Its antigen is not identified.

Sequences were obtained from sorted CD4+, CD8+, or CD8+CD57+ T cells (not recorded which) from PBMCs. The sequence was obtained from a human donor with aplastic anemia.

Here the CDR3 reads CSVADTGELFF. In DNA form, the CDR3 reads TGCAGCGTCGCCGACACCGGGGAGCTGTTTTTT. V and J are TRBV29-1 and TRBJ2-2; no clear D gene. The CDR3 extends over 11 amino acids. The germline V gene encodes CDR1 SQVTM and CDR2 ANQGSEA. V dropped 6 bases and J dropped 3 bases, with 5 bases sitting between them.